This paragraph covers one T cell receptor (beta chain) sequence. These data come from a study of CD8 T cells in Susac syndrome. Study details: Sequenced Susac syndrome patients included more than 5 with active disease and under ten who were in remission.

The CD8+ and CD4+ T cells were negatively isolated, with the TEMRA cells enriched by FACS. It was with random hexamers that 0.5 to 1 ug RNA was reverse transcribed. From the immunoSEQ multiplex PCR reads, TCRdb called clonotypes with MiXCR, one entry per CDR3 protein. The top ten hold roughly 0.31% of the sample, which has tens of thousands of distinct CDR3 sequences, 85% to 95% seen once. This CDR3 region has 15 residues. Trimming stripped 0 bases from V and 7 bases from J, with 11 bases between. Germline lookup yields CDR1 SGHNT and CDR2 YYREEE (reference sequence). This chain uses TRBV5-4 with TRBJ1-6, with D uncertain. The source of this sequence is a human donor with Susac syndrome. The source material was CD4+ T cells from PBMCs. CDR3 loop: CASSLEGPLNSPLHF. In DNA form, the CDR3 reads TGTGCCAGCAGCTTGGAGGGCCCCTTAAATTCACCCCTCCACTTT. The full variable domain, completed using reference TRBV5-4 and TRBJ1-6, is ETGVTQSPTHLIKTRGQQVTLRCSSQSGHNTVSWYQQALGQGPQFIFQYYREEENGRGNFPPRFSGLQFPNYSSELNVNALELDDSALYLCASSLEGPLNSPLHFGNGTRLTVT.